Given below is one T cell receptor beta chain in context. What it binds is unknown. The data derive from a study of CD8+ T cells in alopecia areata. Trimming cost V 0 bases and J 0 bases, with 9 bases left between them. CDR3 length equals 15 residues. Germline V gene sequence: CDR1 LGHNA, CDR2 YNFKEQ. As part of sample collection, lesional scalp punch biopsies and peripheral blood were taken from alopecia areata patients. Extracted from the samples, RNA was reverse transcribed into cDNA to serve as the sequencing template. Sequencing used immunoSEQ multiplex PCR; TCRdb keeps in-frame clones, though not all of them. The sample records under 35,000 clones, about 80% being singletons. Study conclusions and caveats: The study also sequences resident alphabeta T cells of normal skin in scalp samples. With patients, TCR sharing proved less clear than in mice, a difference possibly related to HLA.

Sequenced material: NKG2D-low CD8+ T cells sorted from blood. J is TRBJ2-7 and V is TRBV4-2; D ambiguous. This sequence originates from a human donor with alopecia areata. The DNA of the CDR3 is TGTGCCAGCAGCCAAGATCGAGGAAGCTCCTACGAGCAGTACTTC. This translates into CASSQDRGSSYEQYF.